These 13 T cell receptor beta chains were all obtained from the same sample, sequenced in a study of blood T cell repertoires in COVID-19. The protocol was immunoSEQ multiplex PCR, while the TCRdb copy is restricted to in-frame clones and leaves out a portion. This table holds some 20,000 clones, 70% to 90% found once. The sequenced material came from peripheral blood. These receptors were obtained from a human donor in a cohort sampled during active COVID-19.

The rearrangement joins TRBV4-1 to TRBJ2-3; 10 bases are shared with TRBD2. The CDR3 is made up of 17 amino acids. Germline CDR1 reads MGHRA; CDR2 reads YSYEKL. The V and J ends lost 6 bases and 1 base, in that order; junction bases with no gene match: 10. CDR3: CASSRTPLAGGTDTQYF. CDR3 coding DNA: TGCGCCAGCAGTAGAACCCCCCTAGCGGGAGGCACAGATACGCAGTATTTT.

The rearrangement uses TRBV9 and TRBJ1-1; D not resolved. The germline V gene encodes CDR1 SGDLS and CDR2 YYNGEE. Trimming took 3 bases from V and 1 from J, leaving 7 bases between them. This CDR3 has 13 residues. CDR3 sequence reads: CASSGLQNTEAFF. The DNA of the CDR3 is TGTGCCAGCAGCGGATTACAGAACACTGAAGCTTTCTTT.

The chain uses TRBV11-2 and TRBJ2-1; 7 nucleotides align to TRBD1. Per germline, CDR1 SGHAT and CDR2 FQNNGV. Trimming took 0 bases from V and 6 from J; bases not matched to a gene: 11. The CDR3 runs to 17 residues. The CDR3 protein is CASSLELWGTGVNEQFF. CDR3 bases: TGTGCCAGCAGCTTAGAATTGTGGGGCACAGGGGTCAATGAGCAGTTCTTC. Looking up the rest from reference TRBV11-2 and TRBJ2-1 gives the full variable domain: EAGVAQSPRYKIIEKRQSVAFWCNPISGHATLYWYQQILGQGPKLLIQFQNNGVVDDSQLPKDRFSAERLKGVDSTLKIQPAKLEDSAVYLCASSLELWGTGVNEQFFGPGTRLTVL.

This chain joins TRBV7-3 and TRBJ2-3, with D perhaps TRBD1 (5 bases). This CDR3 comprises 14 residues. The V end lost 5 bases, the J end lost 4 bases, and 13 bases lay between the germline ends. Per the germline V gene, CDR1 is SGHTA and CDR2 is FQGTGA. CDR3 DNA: TGTGCCAGCAGCGTCCAGGGTACGGCAGATACGCAGTATTTT. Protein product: CASSVQGTADTQYF.

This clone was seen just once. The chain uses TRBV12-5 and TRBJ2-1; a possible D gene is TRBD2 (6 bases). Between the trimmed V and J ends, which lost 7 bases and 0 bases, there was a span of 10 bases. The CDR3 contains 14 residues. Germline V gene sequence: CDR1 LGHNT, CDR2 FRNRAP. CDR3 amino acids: CASAVGGSYNEQFF. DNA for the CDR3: TGTGCTAGTGCCGTGGGGGGCTCCTACAATGAGCAGTTCTTC.

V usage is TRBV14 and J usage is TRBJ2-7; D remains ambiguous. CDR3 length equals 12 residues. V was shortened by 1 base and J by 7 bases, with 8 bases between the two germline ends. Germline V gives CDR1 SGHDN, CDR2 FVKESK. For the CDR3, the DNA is TGTGCCAGCAGCCAAGGTGGAGTGGAGCAGTACTTC. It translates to CASSQGGVEQYF. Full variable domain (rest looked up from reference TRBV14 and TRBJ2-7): EAGVTQFPSHSVIEKGQTVTLRCDPISGHDNLYWYRRVMGKEIKFLLHFVKESKQDESGMPNNRFLAERTGGTYSTLKVQPAELEDSGVYFCASSQGGVEQYFGPGTRLTVT.

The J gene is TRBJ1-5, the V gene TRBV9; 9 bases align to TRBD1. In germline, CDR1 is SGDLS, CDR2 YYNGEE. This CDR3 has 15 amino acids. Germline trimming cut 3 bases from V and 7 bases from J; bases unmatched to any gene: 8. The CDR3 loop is CASSGTGGAGQPQHF. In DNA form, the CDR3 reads TGTGCCAGCAGCGGTACAGGGGGCGCAGGACAGCCCCAGCATTTT. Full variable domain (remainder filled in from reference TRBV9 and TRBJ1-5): DSGVTQTPKHLITATGQRVTLRCSPRSGDLSVYWYQQSLDQGLQFLIQYYNGEERAKGNILERFSAQQFPDLHSELNLSSLELGDSALYFCASSGTGGAGQPQHFGDGTRLSIL.

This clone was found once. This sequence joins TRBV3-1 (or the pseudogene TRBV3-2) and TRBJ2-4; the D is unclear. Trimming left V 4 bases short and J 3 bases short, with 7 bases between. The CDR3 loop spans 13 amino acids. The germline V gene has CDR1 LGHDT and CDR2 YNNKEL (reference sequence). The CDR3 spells CASSPPGKNIQYF. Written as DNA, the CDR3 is TGTGCCAGCAGCCCCCCCGGCAAAAACATTCAGTACTTC.

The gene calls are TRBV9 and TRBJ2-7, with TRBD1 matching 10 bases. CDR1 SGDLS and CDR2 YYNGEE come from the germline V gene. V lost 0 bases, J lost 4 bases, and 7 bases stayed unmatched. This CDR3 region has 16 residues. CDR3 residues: CASSVAPGQGEYEQYF. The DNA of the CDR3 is TGTGCCAGCAGCGTAGCTCCCGGACAGGGGGAATACGAGCAGTACTTC. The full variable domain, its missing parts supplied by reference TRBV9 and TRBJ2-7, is DSGVTQTPKHLITATGQRVTLRCSPRSGDLSVYWYQQSLDQGLQFLIQYYNGEERAKGNILERFSAQQFPDLHSELNLSSLELGDSALYFCASSVAPGQGEYEQYFGPGTRLTVT.

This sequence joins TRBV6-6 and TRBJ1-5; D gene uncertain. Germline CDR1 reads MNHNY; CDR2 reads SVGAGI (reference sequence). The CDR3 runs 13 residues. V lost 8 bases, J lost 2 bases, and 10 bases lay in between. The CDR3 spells CASEGIGNQPQHF. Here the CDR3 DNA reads TGTGCCAGCGAGGGAATCGGCAATCAGCCCCAGCATTTT.

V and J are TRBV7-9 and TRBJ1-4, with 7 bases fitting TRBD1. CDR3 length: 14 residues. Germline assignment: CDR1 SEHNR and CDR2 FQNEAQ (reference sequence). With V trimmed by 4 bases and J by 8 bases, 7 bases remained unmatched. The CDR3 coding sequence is TGTGCCAGCAGCTCGGAGACAGGGCAAGAAAAACTGTTTTTT. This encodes CASSSETGQEKLFF.

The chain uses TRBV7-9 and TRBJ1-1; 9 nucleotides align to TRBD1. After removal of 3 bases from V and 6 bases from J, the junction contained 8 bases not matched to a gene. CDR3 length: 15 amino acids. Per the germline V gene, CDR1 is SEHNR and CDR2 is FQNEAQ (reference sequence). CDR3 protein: CASSLWDRDYAEAFF. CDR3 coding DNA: TGTGCCAGCAGCTTGTGGGACAGGGACTACGCTGAAGCTTTCTTT.

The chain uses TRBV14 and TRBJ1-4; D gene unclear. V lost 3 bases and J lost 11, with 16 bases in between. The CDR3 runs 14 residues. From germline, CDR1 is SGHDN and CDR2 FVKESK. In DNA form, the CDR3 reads TGTGCCAGCAGCCAGGAGGCCGGTGTTAGTAAACTGTTTTTT. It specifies CASSQEAGVSKLFF.